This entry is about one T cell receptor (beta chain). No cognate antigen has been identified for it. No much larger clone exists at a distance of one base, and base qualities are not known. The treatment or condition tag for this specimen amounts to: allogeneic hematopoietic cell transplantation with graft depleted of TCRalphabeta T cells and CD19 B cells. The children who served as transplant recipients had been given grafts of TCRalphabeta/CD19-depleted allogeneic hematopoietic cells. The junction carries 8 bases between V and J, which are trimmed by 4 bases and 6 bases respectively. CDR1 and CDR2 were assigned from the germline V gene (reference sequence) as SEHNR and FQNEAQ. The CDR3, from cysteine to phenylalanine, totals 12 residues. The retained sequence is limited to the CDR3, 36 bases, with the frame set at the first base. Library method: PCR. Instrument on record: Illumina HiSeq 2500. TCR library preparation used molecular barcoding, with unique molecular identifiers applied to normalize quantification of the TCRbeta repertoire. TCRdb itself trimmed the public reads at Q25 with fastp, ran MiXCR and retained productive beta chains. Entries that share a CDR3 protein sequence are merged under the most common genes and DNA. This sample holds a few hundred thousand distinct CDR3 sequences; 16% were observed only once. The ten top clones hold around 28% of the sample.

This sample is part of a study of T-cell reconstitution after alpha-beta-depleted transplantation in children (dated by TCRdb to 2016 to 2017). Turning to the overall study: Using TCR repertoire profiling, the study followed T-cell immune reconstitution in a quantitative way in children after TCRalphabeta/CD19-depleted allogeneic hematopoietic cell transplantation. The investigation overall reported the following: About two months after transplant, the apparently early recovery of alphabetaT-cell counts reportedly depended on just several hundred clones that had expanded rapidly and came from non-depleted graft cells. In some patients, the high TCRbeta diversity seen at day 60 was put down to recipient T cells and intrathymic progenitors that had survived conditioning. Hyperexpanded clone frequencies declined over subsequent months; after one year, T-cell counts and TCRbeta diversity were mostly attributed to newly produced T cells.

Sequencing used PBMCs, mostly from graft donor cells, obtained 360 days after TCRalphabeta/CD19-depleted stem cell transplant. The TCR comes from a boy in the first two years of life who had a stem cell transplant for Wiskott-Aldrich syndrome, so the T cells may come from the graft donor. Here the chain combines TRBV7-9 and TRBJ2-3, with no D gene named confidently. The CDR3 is CASSSRMDTQYF. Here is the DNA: TGTGCCAGCAGCTCTAGGATGGATACGCAGTATTTT.